These 26 T cell receptor beta chains originate from one sample sequenced in a study of CD8 T cells in Susac syndrome. An input of about 0.45 to 1 ug of RNA was subjected to reverse transcription using random hexamers. TCRdb recomputed calls from the immunoSEQ multiplex PCR reads with MiXCR, one row per CDR3 protein. The repertoire holds around 79,000 distinct CDR3 sequences, with roughly 95% as singletons. Sequencing was performed on CD8+ T cells from PBMCs. The receptors come from a human donor with Susac syndrome.

The chain combines TRBV3-1 with TRBJ2-3, with D possibly being TRBD1 or TRBD2 (5 bases each). Germline V CDR1 and CDR2: LGHDT, YNNKEL (reference sequence). The V end lost 4 bases, the J end lost 1 base, and 15 bases lay between the germline ends. This CDR3 region has 16 residues. CDR3 amino acids: CASSRDPDRRTDTQYF. DNA of the CDR3: TGTGCCAGCAGCCGGGACCCAGATAGGCGCACAGATACGCAGTATTTT.

The chain joins TRBV5-8 to TRBJ2-2; no clear D gene. This CDR3 spans 14 amino acids. Trimming pared 1 base from V and 6 bases from J, leaving 10 bases between. The germline V gene encodes CDR1 SGHTS and CDR2 YDEGEE. The CDR3 DNA reads TGTGCCAGCAGCTTGCGCAGTTCGGCCGGGGAGCTGTTTTTT. It encodes CASSLRSSAGELFF.

The chain uses TRBV28 and TRBJ1-6, with a tentative D call TRBD1 (5 bases). Trimming shortened V by 2 bases and J by 7 bases, and 9 bases separated the two germline ends. Germline V gives CDR1 MDHEN, CDR2 SYDVKM. The CDR3 has 14 residues. CDR3 amino acids: CASSLTRGNSPLHF. CDR3 in DNA: TGTGCCAGCAGTTTAACGAGGGGAAATTCACCCCTCCACTTT.

The chain uses TRBV27 and TRBJ2-1, with a tentative D call TRBD2 (5 bases). Trimming stripped 1 base from V and 3 bases from J, with 10 bases between. The CDR3 runs 15 residues. CDR1 MNHEY and CDR2 SMNVEV come from the germline V gene (reference sequence). The CDR3 is CASSLFAGLYNEQFF. The CDR3 bases are TGTGCCAGCAGTTTATTCGCGGGTCTCTACAATGAGCAGTTCTTC.

This chain connects TRBV6-2 or TRBV6-3 to TRBJ2-5; D gene unclear. This CDR3 region has 14 residues. The germline V gene encodes CDR1 MNHEY and CDR2 SVGEGT. V gave up 3 bases and J gave up 4 bases, with 12 bases separating them. CDR3 in amino acids: CASSYRVGAETQYF. CDR3 bases: TGTGCCAGCAGTTATCGGGTCGGAGCAGAGACCCAGTACTTC.

The chain recombines TRBV6-5 with TRBJ1-5, with a tentative D call TRBD1 (6 bases). Germline V gives CDR1 MNHEY, CDR2 SVGAGI. This CDR3 is 15 amino acids long. Trimming left V 2 bases short and J 6 bases short, with 14 bases between. The CDR3 sequence is CASSYGGGPGQPQHF. The CDR3 nucleotides are TGTGCCAGCAGTTACGGGGGGGGGCCCGGTCAGCCCCAGCATTTT.

This clonotype was counted a single time. This rearrangement joins TRBV3-1 to TRBJ1-1; D is unclear. In germline, CDR1 is LGHDT, CDR2 YNNKEL (reference sequence). The CDR3 is made up of 12 amino acids. V lost 1 base and J lost 8, with 8 bases in between. In DNA, the CDR3 is TGTGCCAGCAGCCAAGGGGCCATAGAAGCTTTCTTT. This encodes CASSQGAIEAFF. Filled out from reference TRBV3-1 and TRBJ1-1, the complete variable domain reads DTAVSQTPKYLVTQMGNDKSIKCEQNLGHDTMYWYKQDSKKFLKIMFSYNNKELIINETVPNRFSPKSPDKAHLNLHINSLELGDSAVYFCASSQGAIEAFFGQGTRLTVV.

The table lists this clonotype with a count of one. The chain links TRBV7-8 to TRBJ2-2; 10 nucleotides align to TRBD1. The germline V gene encodes CDR1 SGHVS and CDR2 FQNEAQ. The ends lost 2 bases at V and 5 bases at J; junction bases unmatched: 5. The CDR3 runs to 16 residues. CDR3 bases: TGTGCCAGCAGCTTACGGCGACAGGGGGCAACCGGGGAGCTGTTTTTT. Translated, it gives CASSLRRQGATGELFF. Using reference TRBV7-8 and TRBJ2-2 for the parts outside the CDR3, the full variable domain is GAGVSQSPRYKVAKRGQDVALRCDPISGHVSLFWYQQALGQGPEFLTYFQNEAQLDKSGLPSDRFFAERPEGSVSTLKIQRTQQEDSAVYLCASSLRRQGATGELFFGEGSRLTVL.

This clonotype was detected only once. The genes are TRBV4-2 and TRBJ2-7; D call uncertain. V lost 0 bases to trimming and J lost 2 bases, with 5 bases between them. The CDR3 sequence is 13 residues long. Looked up from germline, CDR1 is LGHNA and CDR2 is YNFKEQ. The CDR3 protein is CASSQDATYEQYF. The CDR3 DNA sequence: TGTGCCAGCAGCCAAGATGCAACCTACGAGCAGTACTTC.

This clonotype has a handful of counts. For the CDR3, the DNA is TGTGCCAGCAGCTTAGATAGCGGGGGCACAGATACGCAGTATTTT. Protein product: CASSLDSGGTDTQYF. V is TRBV7-2 and J is TRBJ2-3; 8 bases map to TRBD2. The germline V gene has CDR1 SGHTA and CDR2 FQGNSA. The CDR3 is made up of 15 amino acids. V lost 1 base and J lost 1; bases outside the gene matches: 1.

The chain carries TRBV5-1 and TRBJ2-1; weak D call: TRBD2 (7 bases). CDR3 length: 15 residues. The V gene lost 0 bases and the J gene lost 2 bases, with 9 bases spanning the gap. Germline CDR1 reads SGHRS; CDR2 reads YFSETQ. CDR3 protein: CASSLVGGPYNEQFF. CDR3 nucleotides: TGCGCCAGCAGCTTGGTCGGGGGGCCCTACAATGAGCAGTTCTTC. The variable domain in full, completed from reference TRBV5-1 and TRBJ2-1, reads KAGVTQTPRYLIKTRGQQVTLSCSPISGHRSVSWYQQTPGQGLQFLFEYFSETQRNKGNFPGRFSGRQFSNSRSEMNVSTLELGDSALYLCASSLVGGPYNEQFFGPGTRLTVL.

The chain carries TRBV7-9 and TRBJ2-2; TRBD1 might be the D (6 bases). CDR1 is SEHNR, CDR2 FQNEAQ, per germline (reference sequence). This CDR3 spans 14 amino acids. Trimming took 0 bases from V and 4 from J, leaving 6 bases between them. The CDR3 DNA reads as TGTGCCAGCAGCTTAGCAGGGGGCACCGGGGAGCTGTTTTTT. It encodes CASSLAGGTGELFF.

The chain combines TRBV7-9 with TRBJ2-5, with 11 bases fitting TRBD2. This CDR3 has 16 residues. V shed 5 bases, J shed 3 bases, and the junction held 8 bases outside the gene matches. Germline lookup yields CDR1 SEHNR and CDR2 FQNEAQ (reference sequence). This CDR3 reads CASSPTSGGRKETQYF. CDR3 nucleotides: TGTGCCAGCAGCCCTACTAGCGGGGGCCGAAAAGAGACCCAGTACTTC.

The J gene is TRBJ2-5, the V gene TRBV12-3 or TRBV12-4; 12 positions match TRBD2. The CDR3 length is 16 residues. V lost 3 bases and J lost 3; bases outside the gene matches: 5. The CDR3 nucleotides are TGTGCCAGCAGTTTTGCGCTAGCGGGGGGGGAAGAGACCCAGTACTTC. Translation gives CASSFALAGGEETQYF.

This chain uses TRBV19 with TRBJ1-1; D ambiguous. There are 13 residues in the CDR3. V was pared by 4 bases and J by 3 bases, with 9 bases between. The germline V gene encodes CDR1 LNHDA and CDR2 SQIVND (reference sequence). CDR3 in DNA: TGTGCCAGTAGTAAAGGTTCCCACACTGAAGCTTTCTTT. Protein product: CASSKGSHTEAFF. Full variable domain (missing parts from reference TRBV19 and TRBJ1-1): DGGITQSPKYLFRKEGQNVTLSCEQNLNHDAMYWYRQDPGQGLRLIYYSQIVNDFQKGDIAEGYSVSREKKESFPLTVTSAQKNPTAFYLCASSKGSHTEAFFGQGTRLTVV.

V usage is TRBV5-1 and J usage is TRBJ2-1; D gene ambiguous. This CDR3 has 11 amino acids. Trimming removed 3 bases at V and 10 bases at J, with 8 bases between. In germline, CDR1 is SGHRS, CDR2 YFSETQ. The CDR3 nucleotides read TGCGCCAGCAGCTCAGCAGGCGAGCAGTTCTTC. As protein: CASSSAGEQFF.

Notes on this clonotype: One junction end does not reproduce the germline sequence, and a read error may be involved. This chain joins TRBV23-1 and TRBJ2-3; no firm D call. TRBV23-1 is recorded as an ORF, its role being uncertain. The CDR3 consists of 12 residues. CDR3 residues: CASSQGTNTQYF. The CDR3 nucleotides read TGCGCCAGCAGTCAAGGCACAAATACGCAGTATTTT.

This clonotype is a singleton in its sample. This chain links TRBV7-6 with TRBJ2-7, with 7 positions matching TRBD1. The CDR3 extends over 14 amino acids. Germline trimming cut 2 bases from V and 3 bases from J; bases unmatched to any gene: 4. CDR1 is SGHVS and CDR2 is FNYEAQ in the germline V gene. The CDR3 protein is CASSLTGQSYEQYF. In DNA, the CDR3 is TGTGCCAGCAGCTTAACGGGACAGAGCTACGAGCAGTACTTC. Supplemented by reference TRBV7-6 and TRBJ2-7, the full variable domain reads GAGVSQSPRYKVTKRGQDVALRCDPISGHVSLYWYRQALGQGPEFLTYFNYEAQQDKSGLPNDRFSAERPEGSISTLTIQRTEQRDSAMYRCASSLTGQSYEQYFGPGTRLTVT.

CDR3 region: CASSGDVFDIQYF. In DNA, the CDR3 is TGTGCCAGCAGCGGGGACGTTTTTGACATTCAGTACTTC. V is TRBV9 and J is TRBJ2-4; possibly TRBD1 or TRBD2 for D (5 bases each). V lost 3 bases, J lost 8 bases, and 12 bases lay in between. The CDR3 length is 13 residues. CDR1 SGDLS and CDR2 YYNGEE come from the germline V gene. Based on the CDR3 plus reference TRBV9 and TRBJ2-4, the full variable domain is DSGVTQTPKHLITATGQRVTLRCSPRSGDLSVYWYQQSLDQGLQFLIQYYNGEERAKGNILERFSAQQFPDLHSELNLSSLELGDSALYFCASSGDVFDIQYFGAGTRLSVL.

This chain connects TRBV6-5 to TRBJ2-7; no reliable D call. Trimming left V 2 bases short and J 1 base short, with 6 bases between. Looked up from germline, CDR1 is MNHEY and CDR2 is SVGAGI. The length of the CDR3 is 13 residues. CDR3 sequence reads: CASSYGPSYEQYF. CDR3 DNA: TGTGCCAGCAGTTACGGGCCGTCCTACGAGCAGTACTTC.

The chain uses TRBV13 and TRBJ2-1; 7 bases agree with TRBD1. V lost 3 bases, J lost 5 bases, and 4 bases stayed unmatched. The CDR3 sequence is 14 residues long. The germline V gene encodes CDR1 PRHDT and CDR2 FYEKMQ (reference sequence). CDR3 loop: CASSFRGGHNEQFF. The CDR3 nucleotides are TGTGCCAGCAGCTTTCGAGGGGGCCACAATGAGCAGTTCTTC.

This chain uses TRBV5-4 with TRBJ1-1, with D possibly matching TRBD1 (5 bases). V gave up 5 bases and J gave up 1 base, with 15 bases separating them. The CDR3 has 15 amino acids. Germline V gene lookup returns CDR1 SGHNT and CDR2 YYREEE (reference sequence). CDR3 DNA: TGTGCCAGCAGTCAGGCCCCCACAGGGAACACTGAAGCTTTCTTT. This codes for CASSQAPTGNTEAFF.

This chain links TRBV6-1 with TRBJ1-1; D remains unclear. Germline V lookup: CDR1 MNHNS, CDR2 SASEGT. The CDR3 contains 15 residues. Trimming cost V 2 bases and J 1 base, with 11 bases left between them. CDR3 sequence: CASSEWGGSNTEAFF. The CDR3 DNA reads as TGTGCCAGCAGTGAATGGGGAGGGTCGAACACTGAAGCTTTCTTT.

The genes are TRBV12-3 or TRBV12-4 and TRBJ2-7, with D possibly TRBD1 on 6 matching bases. The CDR3 runs to 14 residues. Trimming left V 5 bases short and J 6 bases short, with 17 bases between. This CDR3 reads CASSPQGYHLEQYF. CDR3 DNA: TGTGCCAGCAGTCCACAGGGATATCACCTCGAGCAGTACTTC.

V and J are TRBV5-1 and TRBJ2-3; TRBD2 matches at 8 bases. V shed 4 bases, J shed 3 bases, and the junction held 7 bases outside the gene matches. This CDR3 has 15 residues. Germline CDR1 and CDR2: SGHRS and YFSETQ. As DNA, the CDR3 is TGCGCCAGCAGCCTTGAGGTAGCGGGGACAGATACGCAGTATTTT. Translation: CASSLEVAGTDTQYF. The whole variable domain, remainder taken from reference TRBV5-1 and TRBJ2-3, is KAGVTQTPRYLIKTRGQQVTLSCSPISGHRSVSWYQQTPGQGLQFLFEYFSETQRNKGNFPGRFSGRQFSNSRSEMNVSTLELGDSALYLCASSLEVAGTDTQYFGPGTRLTVL.

V usage is TRBV7-2 and J usage is TRBJ2-1; TRBD2 matches 9 bases. CDR3 length: 16 residues. The germline gives CDR1 SGHTA, CDR2 FQGNSA. The J segment lost 3 bases and the V segment lost 3 bases, leaving 6 bases of the junction unmatched. CDR3 sequence: CASSFTAGGRYNEQFF. The CDR3 coding sequence is TGTGCCAGCAGCTTTACCGCGGGGGGGCGCTACAATGAGCAGTTCTTC.